This T cell receptor (beta chain) was captured by sequencing in a study of blood T cell repertoires in COVID-19 (dated by TCRdb to the early 2020s). For context, the study as a whole: Samples from collaborators originated in the United States, Italy and Spain and spanned both the acute and convalescent phases of COVID-19. A freely available public database, intended as a resource for researchers studying the immune response to SARS-CoV-2, is where the repertoires were released. Samples came from the ongoing ImmuneRACE study (first 160 participants) plus 1,254 subjects from 6 global collaborators. Where HLA class I and class II types were available, the types were taken from metadata supplied by the sample provider, not from assay-based typing. The material from the prospective study consisted of cDNA or gDNA derived from T cells, B-cell-depleted T cells, or PBMCs. The dataset comprised deeply sampled blood TCRbeta repertoires from subjects exposed to, actively infected with, or recovered from COVID-19. The sample metadata nearly always contained a de-identified subject ID, COVID-19 status, age in years and sex.

The paper's findings and limits, for the study overall: The quantity of clinical and demographic metadata differed by source and by participant and was supplied without curation.

Measured from the cysteine to the phenylalanine, the CDR3 is 14 residues long. Of all the DNA, just the CDR3 is kept, 42 bases in frame from base 1. V lost 1 base and J lost 6 bases, and the count of bases not matched to a germline gene is 2. The germline V gene (reference sequence) specifies SGHKS as CDR1 and YYEKEE as CDR2. In the prospective study, participants were roughly 18 to 95 years old, resided in 24 geographic areas of the United States, and were enrolled through a virtual design. To assign participants to cohorts, the prospective study relied on clinical history that participants themselves reported in a screening survey and a study questionnaire. Recovered participants in ImmuneRACE Cohort 3 were defined as having two consecutive negative NP/OP PCR tests, clearance from a healthcare professional, or resolution of symptoms. Mobile phlebotomists in the prospective study collected whole blood, serum and a nasopharyngeal or oropharyngeal swab from every participant. Participants in the prospective study had the option to provide additional blood draws and questionnaires over a 2-month period. Before DNA extraction, prospective study blood samples were shipped either frozen or at room temperature.

This clone was detected once. The antigen it recognizes is unknown. No quality values exist for individual bases; no much larger clone is one base distant. TCRbeta CDR3 regions were amplified from genomic DNA using the immunoSEQ Assay, a bias-controlled multiplex PCR. Concerning the study's data processing: Nucleated cell counts per sample were estimated from amplification of reference gene primers within the assay. Sequence reads were collapsed and filtered to measure the absolute abundance of every unique TCRbeta CDR3 rearrangement. For each sample, productive Simpson clonality was calculated as the square root of Simpson's diversity index over productive rearrangements. This immuneACCESS table, as held by TCRdb, lists in-frame sequences with V and J called but not all clones. Of the missing ones, under half trace to an unresolved V gene in checked studies; the others have no known cause. The V and J calls and the clone size are those of that table, but D and trimming were determined from the DNA. This sample holds 270,000 or so clones; around 81% were observed only once. Of the sample, roughly 3.2% is held by the ten largest clones.

This clonotype was obtained from a man aged 45-60 years who had recovered from COVID-19. The chain joins TRBV5-5 to TRBJ2-2, and 8 junctional nucleotides match TRBD1. Sequencing was done on a sample of PBMCs or T cells enriched from blood (not recorded which). Here the CDR3 is given as CASSLLQGAGELFF. In nucleotides, the sequence is TGTGCCAGCAGCTTGTTACAGGGGGCCGGGGAGCTGTTTTTT. The variable domain in full, with residues beyond the CDR3 obtained from the reference TRBV5-5 and TRBJ2-2 genes, is DAGVTQSPTHLIKTRGQQVTLRCSPISGHKSVSWYQQVLGQGPQFIFQYYEKEERGRGNFPDRFSARQFPNYSSELNVNALLLGDSALYLCASSLLQGAGELFFGEGSRLTVL.